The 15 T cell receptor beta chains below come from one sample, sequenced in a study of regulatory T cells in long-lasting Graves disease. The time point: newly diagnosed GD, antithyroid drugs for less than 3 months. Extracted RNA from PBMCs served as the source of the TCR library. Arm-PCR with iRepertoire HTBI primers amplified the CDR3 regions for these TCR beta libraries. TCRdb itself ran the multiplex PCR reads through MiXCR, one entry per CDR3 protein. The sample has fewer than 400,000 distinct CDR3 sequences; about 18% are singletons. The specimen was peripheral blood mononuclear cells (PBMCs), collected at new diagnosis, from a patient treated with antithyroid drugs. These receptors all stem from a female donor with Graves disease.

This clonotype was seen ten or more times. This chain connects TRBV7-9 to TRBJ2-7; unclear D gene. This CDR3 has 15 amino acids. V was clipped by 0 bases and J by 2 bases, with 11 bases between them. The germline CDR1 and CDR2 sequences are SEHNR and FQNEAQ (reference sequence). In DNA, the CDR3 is TGTGCCAGCAGCTTAGCGGCCCTCCCTGCCTACGAGCAGTACTTC. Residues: CASSLAALPAYEQYF.

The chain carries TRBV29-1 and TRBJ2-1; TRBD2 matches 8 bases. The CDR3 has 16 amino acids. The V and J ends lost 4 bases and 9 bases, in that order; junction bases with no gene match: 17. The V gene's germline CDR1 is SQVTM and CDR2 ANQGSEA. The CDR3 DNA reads TGCAGCGTTGGGGGCGGGGGGCGGGAGGTTTTTTTTGAGCAGTTCTTC. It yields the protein CSVGGGGREVFFEQFF.

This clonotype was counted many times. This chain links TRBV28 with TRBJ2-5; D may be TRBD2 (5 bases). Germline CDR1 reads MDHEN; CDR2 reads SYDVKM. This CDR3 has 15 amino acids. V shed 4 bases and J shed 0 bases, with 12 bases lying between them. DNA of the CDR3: TGTGCCAGCAGTTCCCCCTGGGAGAACCAAGAGACCCAGTACTTC. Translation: CASSSPWENQETQYF.

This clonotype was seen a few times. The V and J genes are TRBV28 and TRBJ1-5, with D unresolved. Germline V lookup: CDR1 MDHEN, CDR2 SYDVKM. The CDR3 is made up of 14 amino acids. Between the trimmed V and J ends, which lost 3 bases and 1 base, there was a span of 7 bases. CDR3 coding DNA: TGTGCCAGCAGTTTCGGAGGGAGCAATCAGCCCCAGCATTTT. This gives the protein CASSFGGSNQPQHF.

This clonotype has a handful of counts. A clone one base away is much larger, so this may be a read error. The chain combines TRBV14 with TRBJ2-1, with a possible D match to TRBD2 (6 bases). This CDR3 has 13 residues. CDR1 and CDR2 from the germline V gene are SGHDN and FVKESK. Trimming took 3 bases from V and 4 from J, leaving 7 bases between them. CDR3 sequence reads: CASSHGRYNEQFF. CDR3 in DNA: TGTGCCAGCAGCCACGGGAGATACAATGAGCAGTTCTTC.

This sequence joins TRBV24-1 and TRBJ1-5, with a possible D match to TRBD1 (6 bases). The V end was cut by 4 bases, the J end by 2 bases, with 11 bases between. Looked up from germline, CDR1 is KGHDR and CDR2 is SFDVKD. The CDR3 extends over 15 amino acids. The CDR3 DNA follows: TGTGCCACCAGTGAACCAGGGGTTGGCAATCAGCCCCAGCATTTT. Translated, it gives CATSEPGVGNQPQHF.

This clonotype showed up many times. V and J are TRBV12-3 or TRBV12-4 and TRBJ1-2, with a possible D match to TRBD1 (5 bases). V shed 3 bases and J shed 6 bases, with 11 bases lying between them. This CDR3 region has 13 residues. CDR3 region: CASSFGGRDGYTF. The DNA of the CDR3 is TGTGCCAGCAGTTTCGGGGGAAGGGATGGCTACACCTTC.

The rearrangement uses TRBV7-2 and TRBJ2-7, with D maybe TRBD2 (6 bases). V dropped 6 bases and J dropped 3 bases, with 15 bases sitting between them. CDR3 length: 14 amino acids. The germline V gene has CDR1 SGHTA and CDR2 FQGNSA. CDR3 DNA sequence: TGTGCCAGCAGACCGTCGGGAGAGATCTACGAGCAGTACTTC. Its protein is CASRPSGEIYEQYF. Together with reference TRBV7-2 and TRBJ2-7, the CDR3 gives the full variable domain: GAGVSQSPSNKVTEKGKDVELRCDPISGHTALYWYRQSLGQGLEFLIYFQGNSAPDKSGLPSDRFSAERTGGSVSTLTIQRTQQEDSAVYLCASRPSGEIYEQYFGPGTRLTVT.

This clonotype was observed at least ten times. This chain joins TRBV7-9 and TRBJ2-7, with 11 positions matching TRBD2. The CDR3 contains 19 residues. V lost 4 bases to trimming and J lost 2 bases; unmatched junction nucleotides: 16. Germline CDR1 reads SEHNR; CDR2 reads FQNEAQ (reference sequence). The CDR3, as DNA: TGTGCCAGCAGCTCGACCGTGCCTAGCGGGAGGCGGATCGCCTACGAGCAGTACTTC. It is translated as CASSSTVPSGRRIAYEQYF.

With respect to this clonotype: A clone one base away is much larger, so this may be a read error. The CDR3 DNA is TGTGCCAGCAGATCAACCGTAGAGCAGTTCTTC. Its translation is CASRSTVEQFF. This chain links TRBV12-3 or TRBV12-4 with TRBJ2-7, with D uncertain. Matching the DNA end better, TRBJ2-1 makes the J call doubtful. The CDR3 sequence is 11 residues long.

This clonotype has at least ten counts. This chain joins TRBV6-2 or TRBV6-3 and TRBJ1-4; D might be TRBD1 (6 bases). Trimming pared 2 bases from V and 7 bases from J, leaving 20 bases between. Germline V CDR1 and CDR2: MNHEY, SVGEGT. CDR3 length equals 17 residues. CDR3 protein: CASSYVTGQTTSEKLFF. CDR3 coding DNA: TGTGCCAGCAGTTACGTGACAGGACAAACCACTTCTGAAAAACTGTTTTTT.

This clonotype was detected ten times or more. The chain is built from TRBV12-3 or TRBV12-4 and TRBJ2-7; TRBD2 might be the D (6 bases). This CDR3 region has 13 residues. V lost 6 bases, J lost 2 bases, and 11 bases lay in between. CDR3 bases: TGTGCCAGCAGGGACGGGGGAACCTACGAGCAGTACTTC. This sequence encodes CASRDGGTYEQYF.

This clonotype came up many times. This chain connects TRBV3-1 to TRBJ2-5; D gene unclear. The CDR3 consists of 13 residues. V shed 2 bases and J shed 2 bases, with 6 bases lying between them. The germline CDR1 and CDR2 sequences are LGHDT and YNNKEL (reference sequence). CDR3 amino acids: CASSQKPQETQYF. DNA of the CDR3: TGTGCCAGCAGCCAAAAGCCTCAAGAGACCCAGTACTTC.

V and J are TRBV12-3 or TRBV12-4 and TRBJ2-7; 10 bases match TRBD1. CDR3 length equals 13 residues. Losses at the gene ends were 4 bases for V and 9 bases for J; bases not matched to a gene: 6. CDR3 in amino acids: CASSSGTGESQYF. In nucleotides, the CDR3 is TGTGCCAGCAGTTCCGGGACAGGGGAGTCGCAGTACTTC.

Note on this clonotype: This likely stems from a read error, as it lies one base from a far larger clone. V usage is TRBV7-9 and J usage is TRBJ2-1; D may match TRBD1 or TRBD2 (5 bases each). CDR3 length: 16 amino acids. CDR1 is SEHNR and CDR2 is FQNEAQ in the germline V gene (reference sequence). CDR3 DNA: TGTGCCAGCAGCTTCCGAGGGGCCGCTTCCTACAATGAGCAGCTCTTC. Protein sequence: CASSFRGAASYNEQLF.